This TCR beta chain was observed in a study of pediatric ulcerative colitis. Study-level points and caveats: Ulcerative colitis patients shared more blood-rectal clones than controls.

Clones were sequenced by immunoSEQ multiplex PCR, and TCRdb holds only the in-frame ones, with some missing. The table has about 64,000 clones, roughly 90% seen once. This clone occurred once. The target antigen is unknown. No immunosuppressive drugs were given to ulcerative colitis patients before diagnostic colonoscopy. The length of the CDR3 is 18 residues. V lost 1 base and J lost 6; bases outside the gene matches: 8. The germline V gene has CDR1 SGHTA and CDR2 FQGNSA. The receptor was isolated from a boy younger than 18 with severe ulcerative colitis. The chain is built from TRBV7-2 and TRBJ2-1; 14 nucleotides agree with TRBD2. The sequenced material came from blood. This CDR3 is CASSLEGTSGSWANEQFF. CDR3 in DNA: TGTGCCAGCAGCTTAGAAGGGACTAGCGGGAGTTGGGCCAATGAGCAGTTCTTC.